The sequence of this T cell receptor beta chain was determined in a study of control samples from healthy donors and cancer patients. TCRdb keeps only in-frame clones here, not all; method: immunoSEQ multiplex PCR. The sample consists of about 130,000 clones, about 90% of them appearing once. V gave up 0 bases and J gave up 0 bases, with 8 bases separating them. Germline V lookup: CDR1 MNHEY, CDR2 SVGAGI. The CDR3 spans 16 residues. The chain couples TRBV6-5 to TRBJ2-2; D call uncertain. This TCR was recovered from a man aged 18 to 35 in good health. The sequenced sample consisted of blood. CDR3 region: CASSYSSRPNTGELFF. In DNA, the CDR3 is TGTGCCAGCAGTTACTCGTCGCGTCCGAACACCGGGGAGCTGTTTTTT.